Below, one TCR beta chain is given with its context. This CDR3 spans 14 amino acids. The germline V and J ends were trimmed by 0 bases and 1 base, with 6 bases remaining between them. Germline V gives CDR1 SGHDT, CDR2 YYEEEE. This record belongs to a study of shared clonotypes between healthy human individuals. The assay was immunoSEQ multiplex PCR, and TCRdb's table has in-frame clones only and misses some. The repertoire has 400,000 to 550,000 clones, roughly 78% of them found once; the top ten carry roughly 12%. Source material: PBMCs. The source of this sequence is a woman aged 40 to 50 in good health. Some clones in this sample may be carry-over from other donors' samples. The rearrangement joins TRBV5-6 to TRBJ2-3, with D hard to call. The CDR3 loop reads CASSLEVGTDTQYF. The CDR3 DNA is TGTGCCAGCAGCTTGGAAGTAGGCACAGATACGCAGTATTTT.